The rows below give T cell receptor beta chains drawn from one sample of a study of T-cell memory formation after mild COVID-19. Each CDR3 protein is one row after TCRdb ran MiXCR on the 5' RACE reads. This table has about 410,000 distinct CDR3 sequences, more than 15% appearing once. The sequenced sample consisted of PBMCs or a T cell subset sorted from them (not recorded which). The receptors originated from a man between 18 and 35 years old who had mild COVID-19 (a few samples of this study predate the infection). Cell type and time point are not known. Each CDR3 is given with its conserved first and last residue. The order of the fields is clone size, V gene, J gene, D gene, CDR3 protein, CDR3 DNA. D genes are given only for firm matches. Clone size is stated in some rows and not others, as once, few, many or a class when expanded.

NA	TRBV29-1	TRBJ1-1	TRBD1	CSVGEQGGYTEAFF	TGCAGCGTTGGGGAACAGGGGGGATACACTGAAGCTTTCTTT
once	TRBV20-1	TRBJ2-1	NA	CSASGDGDYNEQFF	TGCAGTGCTAGTGGGGACGGCGACTACAATGAGCAGTTCTTC
NA	TRBV28	TRBJ1-5	NA	CASSLFGVNQPQHF	TGTGCCAGCAGTTTATTCGGGGTTAATCAGCCCCAGCATTTT
NA	TRBV7-9	TRBJ1-5	NA	CASSPPDRNQPQHF	TGTGCCAGCAGCCCACCCGACAGAAATCAGCCACAGCATTTT
NA	TRBV6-5	TRBJ1-1	NA	CASSPLGMNTEAFF	TGTGCCAGCAGTCCACTGGGGATGAACACTGAAGCTTTCTTT
few	TRBV4-3	TRBJ2-3	TRBD1	CASSQDRVQGADTQYF	TGCGCCAGCAGCCAAGATAGGGTACAGGGGGCAGATACGCAGTATTTT
few	TRBV11-2	TRBJ2-3	NA	CASSLDQARFTQYF	TGTGCCAGCAGCTTAGACCAGGCCCGTTTTACGCAGTATTTT
many	TRBV12-3/TRBV12-4	TRBJ2-2	NA	CASSSRVVGTGELFF	TGTGCCAGCAGCTCCAGGGTCGTGGGCACCGGGGAGCTGTTTTTT
NA	TRBV5-1	TRBJ2-5	TRBD2	CASSGGAGGYQETQYF	TGCGCCAGCAGCGGCGGGGCGGGGGGGTACCAAGAGACCCAGTACTTC
NA	TRBV6-2/TRBV6-3	TRBJ1-2	NA	CASRQDGQSVRGYTF	TGTGCCAGCCGGCAGGACGGTCAAAGTGTGCGTGGCTACACCTTC
few	TRBV3-1	TRBJ2-1	NA	CASSPLLATYYNEQFF	TGTGCCAGCAGCCCCCTCCTGGCGACCTACTACAATGAGCAGTTCTTC
NA	TRBV11-2	TRBJ1-1	NA	CASSLRLGFLPLGAFF	TGTGCCAGCAGCTTAAGACTGGGTTTTTTACCCTTGGGAGCTTTCTTT
few	TRBV4-3	TRBJ2-7	NA	CASSQEPGAYEQYF	TGCGCCAGCAGCCAAGAACCAGGGGCCTACGAGCAGTACTTC
few	TRBV19	TRBJ1-4	NA	CASNDRGPGDEKLFF	TGTGCCAGTAACGACAGAGGACCCGGAGATGAAAAACTGTTTTTT
few	TRBV7-2	TRBJ1-5	NA	CASSLGPVNQPQHF	TGTGCCAGCAGCTTAGGTCCGGTCAATCAGCCCCAGCATTTT
NA	TRBV7-2	TRBJ1-4	NA	CASSLEGRERNNEKLFF	TGTGCCAGCAGCTTAGAGGGCCGGGAAAGAAATAATGAAAAACTGTTTTTT
few	TRBV4-1	TRBJ1-5	NA	CASSQVGGYQPQHF	TGCGCCAGCAGCCAAGTCGGTGGGTATCAGCCCCAGCATTTT
NA	TRBV19	TRBJ2-3	NA	CASSIQGADTQYF	TGTGCCAGTAGTATACAGGGCGCAGATACGCAGTATTTT
NA	TRBV30	TRBJ1-1	TRBD1	CARSGTGMGEAFF	TGTGCCCGGTCCGGGACAGGGATGGGTGAAGCTTTCTTT
NA	TRBV20-1	TRBJ2-1	NA	CSAPEGAWWGSEQFF	TGCAGTGCCCCTGAAGGCGCATGGTGGGGGAGTGAGCAGTTCTTC
once	TRBV2	TRBJ2-5	TRBD2	CASTLGRGETQYF	TGTGCCAGCACCCTTGGGAGGGGAGAGACCCAGTACTTC
many	TRBV27	TRBJ2-5	TRBD1	CASRPYWGQDQETQYF	TGTGCCAGCAGACCATATTGGGGACAGGACCAAGAGACCCAGTACTTC
NA	TRBV4-1	TRBJ2-3	NA	CASRHGGTYTQYF	TGCGCCAGCCGACACGGGGGCACATATACGCAGTATTTT
many	TRBV6-5	TRBJ2-1	TRBD2	CASSPGGAAASYNEQFF	TGTGCCAGCAGCCCCGGGGGGGCGGCGGCTTCCTACAATGAGCAGTTCTTC
NA	TRBV6-5	TRBJ2-5	NA	CASRDGVGETQYF	TGTGCCAGCAGAGATGGGGTAGGCGAGACCCAGTACTTC
NA	TRBV5-1	TRBJ2-3	NA	CASSLMGIRTLDTQYF	TGCGCCAGCAGCTTGATGGGGATCCGTACATTGGATACGCAGTATTTT
few	TRBV12-3/TRBV12-4	TRBJ2-3	NA	CASSRGLTSTDTQYF	TGTGCCAGCAGTCGCGGACTAACCAGCACAGATACGCAGTATTTT
few	TRBV4-1	TRBJ1-4	TRBD1	CASSHTGGIEKLFF	TGCGCCAGCAGCCACACAGGGGGGATTGAAAAACTGTTTTTT
NA	TRBV7-2	TRBJ1-2	NA	CASSPGLAHGYTF	TGTGCCAGCAGCCCCGGACTCGCGCATGGCTACACCTTC
few	TRBV9	TRBJ1-2	NA	CASSASSGYGYTF	TGTGCCAGCAGCGCCTCATCAGGGTATGGCTACACCTTC
few	TRBV18	TRBJ1-6	NA	CASSPSGKDSPLHF	TGTGCCAGCTCCCCTTCCGGTAAAGACTCACCCCTCCACTTT
NA	TRBV5-1	TRBJ1-5	NA	CASSRGEGINQPQHF	TGCGCCAGCAGTCGAGGGGAAGGGATCAATCAGCCCCAGCATTTT
few	TRBV7-2	TRBJ2-2	NA	CASSSNSGTGELFF	TGTGCCAGCAGCTCGAACTCCGGGACCGGGGAGCTGTTTTTT
NA	TRBV21-1	TRBJ1-6	NA	CASSKVIGQVDSPLHF	TGTGCCAGCAGCAAAGTGATTGGACAGGTGGATTCACCCCTCCACTTT
NA	TRBV3-1	TRBJ2-3	NA	CASSLPGSSQYF	TGTGCCAGCAGCCTCCCCGGGAGTTCGCAGTATTTT
many	TRBV6-2/TRBV6-3	TRBJ2-6	NA	CASSQGRLEANVLTF	TGTGCCAGCAGTCAGGGACGCCTTGAGGCCAACGTCCTGACTTTC
few	TRBV3-1	TRBJ2-1	TRBD2	CASSPGGGTNEQFF	TGTGCCAGCAGCCCCGGCGGGGGGACGAATGAGCAGTTCTTC
few	TRBV6-2/TRBV6-3	TRBJ1-6	TRBD1	CASSYLVGTGNSPLHF	TGTGCCAGCAGTTACCTCGTGGGGACAGGAAATTCACCCCTCCACTTT
few	TRBV18	TRBJ2-7	NA	CASSAEGQALYEQYF	TGTGCCAGCTCAGCAGAGGGACAAGCCTTATACGAGCAGTACTTC
many	TRBV7-9	TRBJ1-5	NA	CASSLLGADQPQHF	TGTGCCAGCAGCTTATTGGGGGCTGATCAGCCCCAGCATTTT
NA	TRBV9	TRBJ1-1	NA	CASSVLKPPFEAFF	TGTGCCAGCAGCGTACTTAAGCCCCCTTTTGAAGCTTTCTTT
NA	TRBV7-9	TRBJ1-5	NA	CASSRDTNQPQHF	TGTGCCAGCAGCAGGGACACCAATCAGCCCCAGCATTTT
many	TRBV10-3	TRBJ2-3	TRBD2	CAISGTSGGTDTQYF	TGTGCCATCAGTGGGACTAGCGGGGGGACAGATACGCAGTATTTT
NA	TRBV20-1	TRBJ2-1	NA	CSASLGVPYNEQFF	TGCAGTGCCTCGCTCGGGGTCCCCTACAATGAGCAGTTCTTC
few	TRBV14	TRBJ1-6	NA	CASSPGASPLHF	TGTGCCAGCAGCCCCGGGGCCTCACCCCTCCACTTT
many	TRBV7-2	TRBJ1-6	NA	CASSLAQNSPLHF	TGTGCCAGCAGCTTAGCGCAGAATTCACCCCTCCACTTT
few	TRBV5-1	TRBJ1-1	NA	CASSLDGPIMNTEAFF	TGCGCCAGCAGCTTGGATGGACCGATTATGAACACTGAAGCTTTCTTT
few	TRBV10-3	TRBJ1-1	NA	CAISESTLSFF	TGTGCCATCAGTGAGTCGACCCTTTCCTTCTTT
NA	TRBV7-9	TRBJ2-1	NA	CASHDGVYNEQFF	TGTGCCAGCCACGATGGAGTCTACAATGAGCAGTTCTTC
many	TRBV7-2	TRBJ1-6	TRBD1	CASSPRTGDSPLHF	TGTGCCAGCAGCCCTCGGACAGGGGATTCACCCCTCCACTTT
many	TRBV5-1	TRBJ2-3	TRBD2	CASGTSGTDTQYF	TGCGCCAGCGGGACTAGCGGCACAGATACGCAGTATTTT